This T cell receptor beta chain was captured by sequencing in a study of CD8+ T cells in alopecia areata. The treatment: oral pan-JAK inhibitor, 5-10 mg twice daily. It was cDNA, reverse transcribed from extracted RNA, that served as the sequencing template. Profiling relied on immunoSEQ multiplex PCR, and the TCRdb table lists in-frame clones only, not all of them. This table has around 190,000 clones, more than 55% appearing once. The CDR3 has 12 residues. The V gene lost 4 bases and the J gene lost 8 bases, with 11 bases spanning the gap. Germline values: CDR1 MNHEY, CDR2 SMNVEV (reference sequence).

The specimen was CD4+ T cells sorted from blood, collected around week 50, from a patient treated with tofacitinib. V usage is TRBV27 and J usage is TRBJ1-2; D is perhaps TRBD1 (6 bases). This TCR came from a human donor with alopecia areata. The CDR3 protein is CASSSDRFGYTF. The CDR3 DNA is TGTGCCAGCAGTTCAGACAGGTTCGGCTACACCTTC.